This entry concerns a single T cell receptor (beta chain). There is no known antigen for this receptor. No quality values exist for individual bases; no much larger clone is one base distant. In Seattle, one collaborating source enrolled patients while the infection was active and tracked those patients longitudinally over the course of disease. Collaborating institutions collected whole blood in K2EDTA tubes following their own protocols. For TCRbeta analysis, collaborators shipped samples as frozen whole blood, isolated PBMCs, or DNA extracted from either of those sample types. This sample was taken from a study of blood T cell repertoires in COVID-19 (TCRdb year 2020). Background on the whole study: The collaborator samples originated in the United States, Italy and Spain and spanned the acute and convalescent phases of COVID-19. Subjects who had been exposed to COVID-19, were actively infected with it, or had recovered from it provided the deeply sampled blood TCRbeta repertoires that made up the dataset. The samples were drawn from two sources: the first 160 participants of the ongoing ImmuneRACE study, and fewer than 1,500 subjects contributed by 6 global collaborators. The repertoires were released in a freely available public database intended as a resource for research on the immune response to SARS-CoV-2. Where HLA class I and class II types were available, the types were taken from metadata supplied by the sample provider, not from assay-based typing. The prospective study material was composed of cDNA or gDNA derived from T cells, B-cell-depleted T cells, or PBMCs. The sample metadata nearly always contained a de-identified subject ID, COVID-19 status, age in years and sex.

For this chain, trimming is 4 bases at the V end and 3 bases at the J end, and the number of junction bases without a gene match is 8. Measured from the cysteine to the phenylalanine, the CDR3 is 16 residues long. The CDR3 DNA has 48 bases and is translated from base 1. CDR1 and CDR2, per the germline V gene (reference sequence), are SGHKS and YYEKEE. TCRbeta CDR3 regions were amplified from genomic DNA using the immunoSEQ Assay, a bias-controlled multiplex PCR. Per the original workflow: Within the assay, amplification of reference gene primers was used to estimate how many nucleated cells each sample contained. To quantify the absolute abundance of each unique TCRbeta CDR3 rearrangement, sequence reads were collapsed and filtered. For each sample, productive Simpson clonality was calculated by taking the square root of Simpson's diversity index across productive rearrangements. TCRdb holds this immuneACCESS table with in-frame rearrangements only. Some clones are missing; in checked studies, unresolved V genes explain under half, and the rest has no known cause. V, J and clone size derive from that table, while D and trimming were established from the DNA sequence. This sample holds around 60,000 clones; around 91% were observed only once. The ten largest clones add up to 15% to 20% of the sample.

Study-level results and caveats: The quantity of clinical and demographic metadata differed by source and by participant and was supplied without curation.

Sequencing was done on a sample of peripheral blood. The sequence derives from an older woman with COVID-19, enrolled during active disease. The chain is assembled from TRBV5-5 and TRBJ2-1; TRBD1 matches 9 bases in the middle. This receptor has the CDR3 CASSGGLGQGYNEQFF. The nucleotide sequence reads as follows: TGTGCCAGCAGCGGGGGGTTGGGACAGGGCTACAATGAGCAGTTCTTC.